Shown below are 31 T cell receptor beta chains from a single sample sequenced in a study of T-cell memory formation after mild COVID-19. TCRdb called the 5' RACE reads again in MiXCR, with one record for every CDR3 protein. The repertoire has more than 9,500 distinct CDR3 sequences, approximately 15% of them found once; the top ten carry 50% to 70%. Material for sequencing was PBMCs or a T cell subset sorted from them (not recorded which). These receptors all stem from a man between 18 and 29 years old who had mild COVID-19 (a few samples of this study predate the infection). Cell type and time point are not known.

This clonotype was seen ten or more times. This rearrangement joins TRBV12-3 or TRBV12-4 to TRBJ1-2; no clear D. This CDR3 is 10 amino acids long. Trimming left V 6 bases short and J 12 bases short, with 11 bases between. The CDR3: CASSVIGHTF. The DNA for the CDR3 is TGTGCCAGCAGCGTAATAGGGCACACCTTC.

This clonotype has more than one count but fewer than ten. The V gene is TRBV29-1, the J gene TRBJ2-1; a weak D match, TRBD1 (6 bases). The V end was cut by 4 bases, the J end by 12 bases, with 19 bases between. The CDR3 has 13 residues. Germline CDR1 is SQVTM and CDR2 is ANQGSEA. CDR3 region: CSVGGRGPTGQFF. Here the CDR3 DNA reads TGCAGCGTTGGGGGCAGGGGCCCGACGGGGCAGTTCTTC.

The table lists this clonotype with many counts. The V call is TRBV7-8, the J call TRBJ1-5; perhaps TRBD1 as D (5 bases). The germline V gene encodes CDR1 SGHVS and CDR2 FQNEAQ. CDR3 length equals 15 residues. The V end lost 3 bases, the J end lost 1 base, and 10 bases lay between the germline ends. The CDR3 DNA follows: TGTGCCAGCAGCTTGTGGGGGGACAGCAATCAGCCCCAGCATTTT. Translated, it gives CASSLWGDSNQPQHF.

This clonotype has at least ten counts. This chain uses TRBV27 with TRBJ2-2, with TRBD2 as a possible D gene (5 bases). Per the germline V gene, CDR1 is MNHEY and CDR2 is SMNVEV (reference sequence). CDR3 length: 14 amino acids. The V end was cut by 4 bases, the J end by 6 bases, with 12 bases between. CDR3 DNA: TGTGCCAGCAGTTACGAGGGCGCGTCCGGGGAGCTGTTTTTT. It translates to CASSYEGASGELFF.

This clonotype was counted at least ten times. The genes are TRBV9 and TRBJ2-2; 7 bases are a match to TRBD2. V lost 2 bases, J lost 6 bases, and 7 bases stayed unmatched. Germline lookup yields CDR1 SGDLS and CDR2 YYNGEE. The CDR3 has 15 residues. The CDR3 nucleotides are TGTGCCAGCAGCGTCGGGGGGACTCAAGCCGGGGAGCTGTTTTTT. Encoded protein: CASSVGGTQAGELFF.

The V and J genes are TRBV7-2 and TRBJ2-5, with a tentative D call TRBD2 (6 bases). V was cut by 1 base and J by 7 bases, with 19 bases left in between. The CDR3 consists of 16 residues. Germline lookup yields CDR1 SGHTA and CDR2 FQGNSA. CDR3 in DNA: TGTGCCAGCAGCTTAGATGCAGCGGGTCTGCCCGGGACCCAGTACTTC. Translation gives CASSLDAAGLPGTQYF.

The V gene is TRBV7-2, the J gene TRBJ1-1, with D hard to call. The V and J ends lost 5 bases and 5 bases respectively, with 15 bases between them. CDR3 length: 14 residues. CDR1 SGHTA and CDR2 FQGNSA come from the germline V gene. CDR3 DNA sequence: TGTGCCAGCAGCCTACGTGGGGTAAGGACTGAAGCTTTCTTT. Its translation is CASSLRGVRTEAFF.

This clonotype was recorded many times. The chain couples TRBV9 to TRBJ2-1; tentative D call: TRBD1 (6 bases). From germline, CDR1 is SGDLS and CDR2 YYNGEE. This CDR3 has 13 residues. Trimming removed 6 bases from V and 5 bases from J, with 12 bases in between. Written as DNA, the CDR3 is TGTGCCAGCACCCGTGGGACAAACAATGAGCAGTTCTTC. This codes for CASTRGTNNEQFF.

The chain links TRBV15 to TRBJ2-7; D not resolved. V lost 0 bases to trimming and J lost 6 bases, with 15 bases between them. Germline V CDR1 and CDR2: LNHNV, YYDKDF (reference sequence). The CDR3 is 15 amino acids. The CDR3 sequence: CATSRDRGPGFEQYF. The CDR3 region has the DNA TGTGCCACCAGCAGAGATCGAGGACCCGGCTTCGAGCAGTACTTC.

The rearrangement links TRBV9 to TRBJ1-2; D possibly corresponds to TRBD1 (5 bases). V was pared by 4 bases and J by 7 bases, with 17 bases between. Germline V lookup: CDR1 SGDLS, CDR2 YYNGEE. The length of the CDR3 is 14 residues. The CDR3 nucleotides are TGTGCCAGCAGCCTCTCGGACCCAAGGGGTGGCTACACCTTC. Translating gives CASSLSDPRGGYTF.

This clonotype was seen repeatedly, ten times or more. The rearrangement links TRBV6-5 to TRBJ2-2; D gene ambiguous. The CDR3 has 14 amino acids. Germline V gives CDR1 MNHEY, CDR2 SVGAGI. V was shortened by 8 bases and J by 8 bases, with 18 bases between the two germline ends. CDR3 region: CASAHAASSGELFF. The CDR3 DNA is TGTGCCAGCGCACATGCGGCTTCCTCAGGGGAGCTGTTTTTT.

This clonotype was observed a few times. The chain uses TRBV6-5 and TRBJ1-2, with 10 bases aligning to TRBD1. Germline V gene lookup returns CDR1 MNHEY and CDR2 SVGAGI. V trimming: 11 bases; J trimming: 4 bases; junction bases outside the gene matches: 1. This CDR3 has 11 residues. For the CDR3, the DNA is TGTGCCGGGACAGGGGTCTATGGCTACACCTTC. It specifies CAGTGVYGYTF.

This clonotype was observed a handful of times. J is TRBJ2-5 and V is TRBV6-6; D may correspond to TRBD1 or TRBD2 (5 bases each). The CDR3 consists of 15 residues. In germline, CDR1 is MNHNY, CDR2 SVGAGI (reference sequence). Trimming took off 2 bases at V and 5 bases at J, with 15 bases between the two ends. The CDR3 coding sequence is TGTGCCAGCAGTTACCCAAGGGGCAGAGGGGAGACCCAGTACTTC. Amino acid sequence: CASSYPRGRGETQYF.

At least ten counts were recorded for this clonotype. The V call is TRBV6-5, the J call TRBJ2-7, with D uncertain. There are 14 residues in the CDR3. V was trimmed by 0 bases and J by 8 bases, leaving 14 bases between them. The V gene's germline CDR1 is MNHEY and CDR2 SVGAGI. CDR3 coding DNA: TGTGCCAGCAGTTACTCCGGACCCCCTAATAAGCAGTACGTC. Protein sequence: CASSYSGPPNKQYV.

This rearrangement joins TRBV4-1 to TRBJ1-1; D ambiguous. Germline V gene data show CDR1 as MGHRA and CDR2 as YSYEKL. V was shortened by 0 bases and J by 3 bases, with 17 bases between the two germline ends. The CDR3 runs to 17 residues. CDR3: CASSQDPHQPRDTEAFF. The CDR3 region has the DNA TGCGCCAGCAGCCAAGATCCCCACCAGCCCCGGGACACTGAAGCTTTCTTT.

This clonotype was seen at least ten times. This rearrangement joins TRBV5-1 to TRBJ1-1; D ambiguous. Germline V gene data show CDR1 as SGHRS and CDR2 as YFSETQ. V gave up 0 bases and J gave up 0 bases, with 12 bases separating them. This CDR3 is built from 16 residues. The CDR3 sequence is CASSLAWATLNTEAFF. The CDR3 coding sequence is TGCGCCAGCAGCTTGGCATGGGCTACCTTGAACACTGAAGCTTTCTTT. Based on the CDR3 plus reference TRBV5-1 and TRBJ1-1, the full variable domain is KAGVTQTPRYLIKTRGQQVTLSCSPISGHRSVSWYQQTPGQGLQFLFEYFSETQRNKGNFPGRFSGRQFSNSRSEMNVSTLELGDSALYLCASSLAWATLNTEAFFGQGTRLTVV.

This clonotype was counted ten times or more. The chain uses TRBV24-1 and TRBJ2-2, with D possibly being TRBD2 (5 bases). Trimming removed 5 bases at V and 5 bases at J, with 11 bases between. The CDR3 runs 14 residues. Germline CDR1 KGHDR, CDR2 SFDVKD. The CDR3 sequence is CATSAEGSTGELFF. The CDR3 DNA reads as TGTGCCACCAGTGCCGAGGGCAGTACCGGGGAGCTGTTTTTT.

The V gene is TRBV5-1, the J gene TRBJ2-7, with 10 bases fitting TRBD1. After removal of 4 bases from V and 4 bases from J, the junction contained 11 bases not matched to a gene. Germline V gene sequence: CDR1 SGHRS, CDR2 YFSETQ. The CDR3 sequence is 16 residues long. The CDR3 spells CASSRETGQGLYEQYF. The CDR3 bases are TGCGCCAGCAGCCGAGAGACGGGACAGGGGCTGTACGAGCAGTACTTC.

This clonotype was seen at least ten times. The V and J genes are TRBV6-5 and TRBJ2-1; D gene ambiguous. Germline loops: CDR1 MNHEY, CDR2 SVGAGI. V lost 5 bases to trimming and J lost 1 base, with 18 bases between them. The CDR3 consists of 17 residues. DNA for the CDR3: TGTGCCAGCAGTATATATCCGGGCCTAACATCCTACAATGAGCAGTTCTTC. Encoded protein: CASSIYPGLTSYNEQFF.

This clonotype occurred a few times. A single base separates this from a much larger clone, so it may be a read error. The V gene is TRBV27, the J gene TRBJ2-3, with 10 bases that match TRBD2. CDR1 and CDR2 from the germline V gene are MNHEY and SMNVEV (reference sequence). The CDR3 spans 13 residues. CDR3 DNA: TGTGACAGCGGGGGGGGATATGAGGATACGCAGTATTTT. Protein product: CDSGGGYEDTQYF.

This clonotype came up many times. The J gene is TRBJ2-5, the V gene TRBV4-3, with 12 nucleotides matching TRBD2. V lost 2 bases to trimming and J lost 5 bases; unmatched junction nucleotides: 3. This CDR3 comprises 15 residues. Germline V gene sequence: CDR1 LGHNA, CDR2 YSLEER. The CDR3 protein is CASSQLAGGLETQYF. The CDR3, as DNA: TGCGCCAGCAGCCAACTAGCGGGGGGGCTGGAGACCCAGTACTTC.

This clonotype was seen repeatedly, ten times or more. The CDR3 sequence: CASSLDWPEQYF. In nucleotides, the CDR3 is TGTGCCAGCAGCTTAGACTGGCCCGAGCAGTACTTC. This chain uses TRBV7-9 with TRBJ2-7; no reliable D call. With 1 base removed from V and 6 bases from J, the gap between germline ends came to 7 bases. The germline gives CDR1 SEHNR, CDR2 FQNEAQ (reference sequence). The CDR3 loop spans 12 amino acids.

This clonotype was counted ten times or more. This chain connects TRBV6-2 or TRBV6-3 to TRBJ2-3, with 9 bases matching TRBD2. The CDR3 totals 15 residues. Losses at the gene ends were 2 bases for V and 4 bases for J; bases not matched to a gene: 4. Germline V gene sequence: CDR1 MNHEY, CDR2 SVGEGT. The CDR3 DNA follows: TGTGCCAGCAGTTACGTAGCGGGGGCCCCAGATACGCAGTATTTT. Its protein is CASSYVAGAPDTQYF.

This clonotype was detected ten times or more. The genes are TRBV7-2 and TRBJ2-7; the D gene is possibly TRBD1 (6 bases). V was pared by 2 bases and J by 0 bases, with 14 bases between. CDR1 and CDR2 (germline): SGHTA, FQGNSA. The length of the CDR3 is 16 residues. CDR3 sequence: CASSLSWDTSSYEQYF. CDR3 sequence (DNA): TGTGCCAGCAGCTTATCGTGGGACACGAGCTCCTACGAGCAGTACTTC.

Many counts were recorded for this clonotype. The J gene is TRBJ2-1, the V gene TRBV10-3; D gene ambiguous. V was pared by 7 bases and J by 6 bases, with 7 bases between. The CDR3 runs to 11 residues. Germline-derived CDR1 and CDR2 are ENHRY and SYGVKD. CDR3 sequence reads: CAITASNEQFF. The CDR3 nucleotides read TGTGCCATCACAGCATCCAATGAGCAGTTCTTC.

This rearrangement joins TRBV24-1 to TRBJ2-3; 7 bases align to TRBD2. The CDR3 runs 13 residues. V lost 9 bases and J lost 3; bases outside the gene matches: 5. The germline CDR1 and CDR2 sequences are KGHDR and SFDVKD. The CDR3 is CATGPGGTDTQYF. CDR3 sequence (DNA): TGTGCCACCGGACCGGGGGGTACAGATACGCAGTATTTT.

This clonotype was detected many times. CDR3 amino acids: CASSQWTSGKETQYF. CDR3 in DNA: TGTGCCAGCAGCCAATGGACTAGCGGGAAAGAGACCCAGTACTTC. The chain uses TRBV3-1 and TRBJ2-5, with 12 bases lining up with TRBD2. Germline V gene data show CDR1 as LGHDT and CDR2 as YNNKEL (reference sequence). CDR3 length: 15 residues. After removal of 2 bases from V and 3 bases from J, the junction contained 1 base not matched to a gene.

This clonotype was seen repeatedly, ten times or more. V usage is TRBV5-1 and J usage is TRBJ1-5, with TRBD1 matching over 8 bases. The trim removed 3 bases at V and 5 bases at J, leaving 1 base unmatched. This CDR3 is built from 13 residues. CDR1 is SGHRS, CDR2 YFSETQ, per germline. DNA of the CDR3: TGCGCCAGCAGCTCGACAGGGGATCAGCCCCAGCATTTT. This gives the protein CASSSTGDQPQHF.

This clonotype was counted many times. The V gene is TRBV6-1, the J gene TRBJ1-6; D is uncertain. There are 13 residues in the CDR3. CDR1 is MNHNS and CDR2 is SASEGT in the germline V gene. Trimming shortened V by 8 bases and J by 9 bases, and 14 bases separated the two germline ends. The DNA for the CDR3 is TGTGCCAGCCCGCCTAAGACGGGTTCACCCCTCCACTTT. Its protein is CASPPKTGSPLHF.

Only one count was recorded for this clonotype. CDR3 residues: CASSIRLAGSTGELFF. The CDR3, as DNA: TGCGCCAGCAGCATCCGACTAGCGGGTAGCACCGGGGAGCTGTTTTTT. This sequence joins TRBV5-1 and TRBJ2-2, with 10 bases matching TRBD2. V lost 4 bases to trimming and J lost 4 bases; unmatched junction nucleotides: 7. The CDR3 is made up of 16 amino acids. Germline-derived CDR1 and CDR2 are SGHRS and YFSETQ.

This clonotype was detected ten times or more. The chain recombines TRBV12-3 or TRBV12-4 with TRBJ2-3, with D possibly being TRBD1 (6 bases). V was clipped by 4 bases and J by 6 bases, with 17 bases between them. The CDR3 covers 15 residues. For the CDR3, the DNA is TGTGCCAGCAGTTCCGCCCCAGGGGTCAACGATACGCAGTATTTT. Amino acids: CASSSAPGVNDTQYF.